The rows below give T cell receptor beta chains drawn from one sample of a study of neoadjuvant nivolumab and ipilimumab in lung cancer. Sequenced by immunoSEQ multiplex PCR; TCRdb stores in-frame clones only, minus some. The sample shows roughly 6,000 clones, almost 65% of them seen only once. Sample: tumor tissue, taken after neoadjuvant nivolumab, alone or with ipilimumab, at or shortly before surgery. The receptors come from an adult with non-small cell lung cancer. Each CDR3 is given with its conserved first and last residue. D genes are given only for firm matches. Size is omitted from some rows. Given values are once, few, many or a class for expanded clones.

size: -
D: TRBD2
J: TRBJ2-5
V: TRBV5-1
CDR3: CASSPPGLAGETQYF
DNA: TGCGCCAGCAGCCCACCCGGACTAGCCGGGGAGACCCAGTACTTC

size: once
D: TRBD1
J: TRBJ2-7
V: TRBV27
CDR3: CASTRAGGFYEQYF
DNA: TGTGCCAGCACCCGGGCAGGGGGCTTTTACGAGCAGTACTTC

size: -
D: -
J: TRBJ2-3
V: TRBV25-1
CDR3: CASSEKTTSTDTQYF
DNA: TGTGCCAGCAGTGAAAAAACGACTAGCACAGATACGCAGTATTTT

size: -
D: TRBD1
J: TRBJ2-7
V: TRBV4-1
CDR3: CASSQTRTGDYEQYF
DNA: TGCGCCAGCAGCCAAACCCGGACAGGGGACTACGAGCAGTACTTC

size: once
D: -
J: TRBJ1-2
V: TRBV7-9
CDR3: CASSSVFGYTF
DNA: TGTGCCAGCAGCTCCGTATTTGGCTACACCTTC

size: -
D: -
J: TRBJ2-1
V: TRBV7-9
CDR3: CASSPVGNEQFF
DNA: TGTGCCAGCAGCCCCGTCGGCAATGAGCAGTTCTTC

size: -
D: -
J: TRBJ2-7
V: TRBV7-6
CDR3: CASSLGGGAPYEQYF
DNA: TGTGCCAGCAGCTTAGGTGGAGGGGCTCCCTACGAGCAGTACTTC

size: -
D: -
J: TRBJ2-7
V: TRBV7-6
CDR3: CASSLGGWGKGSPLYEQYF
DNA: TGTGCCAGCAGCTTAGGGGGGTGGGGGAAGGGCTCTCCTCTCTACGAGCAGTACTTC

size: -
D: -
J: TRBJ1-3
V: TRBV6-6
CDR3: CASSARHVGNTIYF
DNA: TGTGCCAGCAGCGCGAGACATGTCGGAAACACCATATATTTT

size: -
D: TRBD2
J: TRBJ2-3
V: TRBV25-1
CDR3: CASSGGLAGVRADTQYF
DNA: TGTGCCAGCAGTGGGGGGTTAGCGGGAGTGAGGGCAGATACGCAGTATTTT

size: few
D: TRBD1
J: TRBJ2-5
V: TRBV2
CDR3: CASRGQQETQYF
DNA: TGTGCCAGCAGGGGACAGCAAGAGACCCAGTACTTC

size: -
D: -
J: TRBJ2-1
V: TRBV11-2
CDR3: CASSPTGREQFF
DNA: TGTGCCAGCAGCCCGACGGGACGGGAGCAGTTCTTC

size: -
D: TRBD2
J: TRBJ2-1
V: TRBV10-1
CDR3: CASSESASGRAGYNEQFF
DNA: TGCGCCAGCAGTGAGTCGGCTAGCGGGAGGGCCGGGTACAATGAGCAGTTCTTC

size: -
D: -
J: TRBJ2-1
V: TRBV2
CDR3: CASGASVNEQFF
DNA: TGTGCCAGCGGCGCTAGCGTCAATGAGCAGTTCTTC

size: -
D: TRBD2
J: TRBJ2-2
V: TRBV2
CDR3: CASRRLAGNSGELFF
DNA: TGTGCCAGCAGGCGACTAGCGGGTAATAGCGGGGAGCTGTTTTTT

size: once
D: -
J: TRBJ2-1
V: TRBV18
CDR3: CASSLERGEQFF
DNA: TGTGCCAGCTCACTCGAGAGGGGTGAGCAGTTCTTC

size: -
D: TRBD2
J: TRBJ2-1
V: TRBV19
CDR3: CASSIGAGLRYNEQFF
DNA: TGTGCCAGTAGTATAGGGGCGGGACTAAGGTACAATGAGCAGTTCTTC

size: -
D: TRBD2
J: TRBJ2-3
V: TRBV14
CDR3: CASSQRLASDTQYF
DNA: TGTGCCAGCAGCCAGCGACTAGCGTCAGATACGCAGTATTTT

size: once
D: -
J: TRBJ2-1
V: TRBV19
CDR3: CASSIVGGQYNEQFF
DNA: TGTGCCAGTAGTATCGTCGGGGGACAGTACAATGAGCAGTTCTTC

size: -
D: -
J: TRBJ1-4
V: TRBV7-9
CDR3: CASSFGGGEKLFF
DNA: TGTGCCAGCAGCTTCGGGGGCGGTGAAAAACTGTTTTTT

size: medium-sized
D: -
J: TRBJ2-5
V: TRBV2
CDR3: CASSQETQYF
DNA: TGTGCCAGCAGCCAAGAGACCCAGTACTTC

size: few
D: -
J: TRBJ2-5
V: TRBV10-3
CDR3: CAISGGYQETQYF
DNA: TGTGCCATCAGTGGGGGCTACCAAGAGACCCAGTACTTC

size: -
D: TRBD2
J: TRBJ2-1
V: TRBV6-1
CDR3: CASSAHLTFSGSSYNEQFF
DNA: TGTGCCAGCAGTGCCCACCTGACCTTTAGCGGGAGCTCCTACAATGAGCAGTTCTTC

size: few
D: TRBD1
J: TRBJ2-7
V: TRBV11-2
CDR3: CASSLKGWSRGQGEQYF
DNA: TGTGCCAGCAGCTTAAAGGGATGGAGTAGGGGGCAGGGCGAGCAGTACTTC

size: -
D: -
J: TRBJ2-7
V: TRBV7-2
CDR3: CASSRARSLREQYF
DNA: TGTGCCAGCAGCCGAGCGAGGAGCCTTCGAGAGCAGTACTTC

size: -
D: -
J: TRBJ2-5
V: TRBV5-1
CDR3: CASSLDTWETQYF
DNA: TGCGCCAGCAGCTTGGACACGTGGGAGACCCAGTACTTC

size: -
D: TRBD1
J: TRBJ2-1
V: TRBV11-3
CDR3: CASSLGDTGGHNEQFF
DNA: TGTGCCAGCAGCTTAGGCGATACAGGGGGTCACAATGAGCAGTTCTTC

size: medium-sized
D: -
J: TRBJ2-2
V: TRBV10-1
CDR3: CASSVGIGTGELFF
DNA: TGCGCCAGCAGTGTCGGGATAGGGACCGGGGAGCTGTTTTTT

size: -
D: -
J: TRBJ1-5
V: TRBV13
CDR3: CASSFGVGQPQHF
DNA: TGTGCCAGCAGCTTCGGGGTTGGTCAGCCCCAGCATTTT

size: -
D: -
J: TRBJ1-2
V: TRBV30
CDR3: CAWSRDENYGYTF
DNA: TGTGCCTGGAGTCGGGACGAGAACTATGGCTACACCTTC

size: -
D: TRBD1
J: TRBJ1-1
V: TRBV9
CDR3: CASSFRDSSKAFF
DNA: TGTGCCAGCAGCTTCCGGGACAGCTCAAAGGCTTTCTTT

size: -
D: -
J: TRBJ1-2
V: TRBV2
CDR3: CASSEPPPGAMDYGYTF
DNA: TGTGCCAGCAGTGAACCACCCCCAGGGGCGATGGACTATGGCTACACCTTC

size: -
D: -
J: TRBJ1-2
V: TRBV5-5
CDR3: CASSLEPVNYGYTF
DNA: TGTGCCAGCAGCTTGGAGCCCGTCAACTATGGCTACACCTTC

size: -
D: -
J: TRBJ1-5
V: TRBV6-4
CDR3: CASSNRAGNQPQHF
DNA: TGTGCCAGCAGTAACAGGGCTGGCAATCAGCCCCAGCATTTT

size: -
D: -
J: TRBJ2-1
V: TRBV7-3
CDR3: CASSVQGYSYNEQFF
DNA: TGTGCCAGCAGCGTACAGGGATACTCCTACAATGAGCAGTTCTTC

size: -
D: -
J: TRBJ1-2
V: TRBV6-5
CDR3: CASSYFDSGGYTF
DNA: TGTGCCAGCAGTTACTTTGACTCCGGGGGCTACACCTTC

size: medium-sized
D: -
J: TRBJ1-2
V: TRBV18
CDR3: CASSPIGGFEGYTF
DNA: TGTGCCAGCTCACCAATAGGAGGGTTCGAGGGCTACACCTTC

size: -
D: -
J: TRBJ1-5
V: TRBV28
CDR3: CASSLGRRQPQHF
DNA: TGTGCCAGCAGTTTAGGCAGGCGGCAGCCCCAGCATTTT

size: -
D: -
J: TRBJ1-4
V: TRBV7-2
CDR3: CASSPWGGANREKLFF
DNA: TGTGCCAGCAGCCCGTGGGGAGGGGCAAATCGGGAAAAACTGTTTTTT

size: -
D: -
J: TRBJ2-5
V: TRBV10-2
CDR3: CASGSGQETQYF
DNA: TGCGCCAGCGGATCCGGCCAAGAGACCCAGTACTTC

size: -
D: TRBD2
J: TRBJ2-7
V: TRBV11-2
CDR3: CASSLGGSDEQYF
DNA: TGTGCCAGCAGCTTGGGGGGGTCGGACGAGCAGTACTTC

size: -
D: TRBD2
J: TRBJ2-1
V: TRBV7-8
CDR3: CASEGVAGGLSSYNEQFF
DNA: TGTGCCAGCGAGGGGGTAGCGGGGGGGCTGAGCTCCTACAATGAGCAGTTCTTC

size: once
D: -
J: TRBJ2-7
V: TRBV10-2
CDR3: CASSESHEYEQYF
DNA: TGCGCCAGCAGTGAGTCACATGAATACGAGCAGTACTTC

size: -
D: -
J: TRBJ2-1
V: TRBV6-1
CDR3: CASSASRPPSYNEQFF
DNA: TGTGCCAGCAGTGCGTCCAGGCCACCTTCCTACAATGAGCAGTTCTTC

size: -
D: TRBD2
J: TRBJ2-1
V: TRBV5-6
CDR3: CASSSQGLAGAYNEQFF
DNA: TGTGCCAGCAGCTCCCAAGGCCTAGCGGGGGCCTACAATGAGCAGTTCTTC

size: -
D: -
J: TRBJ2-1
V: TRBV11-3
CDR3: CASSLPTNNEQFF
DNA: TGTGCCAGCAGCCTTCCTACGAACAATGAGCAGTTCTTC

size: -
D: -
J: TRBJ2-5
V: TRBV28
CDR3: CASSLYARRETQYF
DNA: TGTGCCAGCAGTTTATACGCTAGGAGAGAGACCCAGTACTTC

size: once
D: -
J: TRBJ2-2
V: TRBV6-4
CDR3: CASSERAGDTGELFF
DNA: TGTGCCAGCAGTGAGAGGGCTGGGGACACCGGGGAGCTGTTTTTT

size: once
D: -
J: TRBJ1-4
V: TRBV29-1
CDR3: CSAQGEKLFF
DNA: TGCAGCGCCCAAGGTGAAAAACTGTTTTTT

size: -
D: -
J: TRBJ1-4
V: TRBV4-2
CDR3: CASSHDLLDPRGGVVGGLFF
DNA: TGTGCCAGCAGCCATGACCTCCTGGACCCCCGTGGAGGTGTGGTAGGTGGACTGTTTTTT

size: -
D: -
J: TRBJ2-2
V: TRBV6-1
CDR3: CASSVNQGRTGELFF
DNA: TGTGCCAGCAGTGTCAACCAGGGACGCACCGGGGAGCTGTTTTTT

size: -
D: -
J: TRBJ2-3
V: TRBV11-3
CDR3: CASSLAASTDTQYF
DNA: TGTGCCAGCAGCTTAGCGGCTTCAACAGATACGCAGTATTTT

size: -
D: -
J: TRBJ1-1
V: TRBV30
CDR3: CAWSVQVQGEAFF
DNA: TGTGCCTGGAGTGTTCAGGTCCAGGGTGAAGCTTTCTTT

size: -
D: -
J: TRBJ1-1
V: TRBV2
CDR3: CASSGQPPFF
DNA: TGTGCCAGCAGCGGACAACCCCCTTTCTTT